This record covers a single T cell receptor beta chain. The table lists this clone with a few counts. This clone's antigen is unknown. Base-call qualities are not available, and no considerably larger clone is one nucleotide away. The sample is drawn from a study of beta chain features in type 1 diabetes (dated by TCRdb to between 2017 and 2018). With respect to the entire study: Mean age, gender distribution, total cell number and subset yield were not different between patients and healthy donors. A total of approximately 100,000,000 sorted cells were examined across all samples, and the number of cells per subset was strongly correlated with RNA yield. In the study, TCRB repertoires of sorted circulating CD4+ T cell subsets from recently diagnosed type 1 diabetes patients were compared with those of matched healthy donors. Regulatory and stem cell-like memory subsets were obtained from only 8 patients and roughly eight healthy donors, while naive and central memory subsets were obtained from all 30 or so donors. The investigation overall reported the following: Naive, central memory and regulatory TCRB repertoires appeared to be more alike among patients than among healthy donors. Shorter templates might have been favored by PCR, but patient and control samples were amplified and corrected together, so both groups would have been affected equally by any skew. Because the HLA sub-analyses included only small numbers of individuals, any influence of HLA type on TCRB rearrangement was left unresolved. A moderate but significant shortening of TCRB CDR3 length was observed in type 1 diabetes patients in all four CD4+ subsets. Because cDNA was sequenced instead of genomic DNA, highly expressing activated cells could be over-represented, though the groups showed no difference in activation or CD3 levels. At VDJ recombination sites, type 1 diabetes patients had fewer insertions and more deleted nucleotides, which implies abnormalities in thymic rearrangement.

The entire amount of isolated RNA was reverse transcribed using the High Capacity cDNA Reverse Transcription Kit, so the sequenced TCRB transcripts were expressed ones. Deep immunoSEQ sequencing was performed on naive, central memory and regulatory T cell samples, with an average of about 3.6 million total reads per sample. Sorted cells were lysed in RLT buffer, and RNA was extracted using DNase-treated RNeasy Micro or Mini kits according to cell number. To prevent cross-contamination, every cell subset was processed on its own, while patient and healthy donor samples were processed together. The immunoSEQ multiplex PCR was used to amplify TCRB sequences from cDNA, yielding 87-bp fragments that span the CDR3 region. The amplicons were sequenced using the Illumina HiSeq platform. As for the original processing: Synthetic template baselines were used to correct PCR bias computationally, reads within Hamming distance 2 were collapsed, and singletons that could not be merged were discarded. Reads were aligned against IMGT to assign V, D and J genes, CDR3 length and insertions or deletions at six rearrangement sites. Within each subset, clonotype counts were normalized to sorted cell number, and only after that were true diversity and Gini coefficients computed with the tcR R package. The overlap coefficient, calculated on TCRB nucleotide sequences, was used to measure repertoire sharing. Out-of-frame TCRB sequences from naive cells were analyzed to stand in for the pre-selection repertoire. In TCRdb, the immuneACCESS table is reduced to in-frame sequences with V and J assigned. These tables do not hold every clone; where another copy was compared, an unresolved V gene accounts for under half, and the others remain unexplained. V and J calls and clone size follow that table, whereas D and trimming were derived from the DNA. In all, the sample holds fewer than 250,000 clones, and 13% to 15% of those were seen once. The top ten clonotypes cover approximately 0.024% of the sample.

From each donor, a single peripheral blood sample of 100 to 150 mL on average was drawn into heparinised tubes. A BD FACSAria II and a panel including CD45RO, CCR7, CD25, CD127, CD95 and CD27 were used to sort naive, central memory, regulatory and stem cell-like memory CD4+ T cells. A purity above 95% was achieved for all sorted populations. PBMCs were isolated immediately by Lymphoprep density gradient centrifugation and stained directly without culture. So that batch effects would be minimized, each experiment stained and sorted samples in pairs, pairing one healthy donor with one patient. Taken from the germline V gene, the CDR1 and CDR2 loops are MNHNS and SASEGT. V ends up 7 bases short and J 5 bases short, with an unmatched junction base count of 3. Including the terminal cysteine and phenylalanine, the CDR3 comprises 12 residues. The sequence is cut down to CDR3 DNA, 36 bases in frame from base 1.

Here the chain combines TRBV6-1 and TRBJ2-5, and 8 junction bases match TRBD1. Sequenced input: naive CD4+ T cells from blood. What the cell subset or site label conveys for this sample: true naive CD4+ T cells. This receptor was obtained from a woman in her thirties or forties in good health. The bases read TGTGCCAGCATCCGACAGGGGGAGACCCAGTACTTC. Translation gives CASIRQGETQYF.